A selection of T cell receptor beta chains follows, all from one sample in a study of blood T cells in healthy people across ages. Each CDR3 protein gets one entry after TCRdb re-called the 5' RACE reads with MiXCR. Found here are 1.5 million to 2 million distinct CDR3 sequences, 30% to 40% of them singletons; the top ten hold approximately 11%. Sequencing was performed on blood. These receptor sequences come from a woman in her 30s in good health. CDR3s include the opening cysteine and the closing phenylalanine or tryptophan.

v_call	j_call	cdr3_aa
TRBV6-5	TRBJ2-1	CASSYSGLAGVFEQFF
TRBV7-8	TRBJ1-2	CASTLAPTGSRGYTF
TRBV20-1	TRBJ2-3	CSATSPGRAGFADTQYF
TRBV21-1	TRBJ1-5	CASPNEGRGQPQHF
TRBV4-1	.	CASSQAPGPAEQYF
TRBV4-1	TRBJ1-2	CASSRHRGGDGYTF
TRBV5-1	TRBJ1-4	CASSLEGGGREKLFF
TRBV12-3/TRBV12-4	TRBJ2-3	CASSLGGETDTQYF
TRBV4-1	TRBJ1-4	CASSQDARSGGREKLFF
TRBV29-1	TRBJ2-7	CSVSPTGGHEQYF